Below, 12 T cell receptor beta chains from the same sample are listed, as sequenced in a study of cytomegalovirus exposure and HLA in healthy donors. 60 Vbeta and 13 Jbeta primers were used in PCR. Sequencing was performed with immunoSEQ multiplex PCR; in TCRdb, only in-frame clones are kept and a portion is missing. The sample lists around 130,000 clones, approximately 82% occurring once. The sample comprised PBMCs. These TCRs come from a boy younger than 10 in good health and CMV-seronegative.

The CDR3 DNA reads TGTGCCAGCAGCTTCATCAATGTAGCAGGGGCCAATGAGCAGTTCTTC. This codes for CASSFINVAGANEQFF. The rearrangement uses TRBV11-1 and TRBJ2-1; a possible D gene is TRBD1 (6 bases). Per germline, CDR1 SGHAT and CDR2 FQDESV (reference sequence). The ends were cut back, 3 bases at V and 6 bases at J, with 18 bases in the middle. This CDR3 is 16 amino acids long. Based on the CDR3 plus reference TRBV11-1 and TRBJ2-1, the full variable domain is EAEVAQSPRYKITEKSQAVAFWCDPISGHATLYWYRQILGQGPELLVQFQDESVVDDSQLPKDRFSAERLKGVDSTLKIQPAELGDSAMYLCASSFINVAGANEQFFGPGTRLTVL.

CDR3 nucleotides: TGCGCCAGCAGCCAAGGAGGACGGGGCTATGGCTACACCTTC. Protein product: CASSQGGRGYGYTF. This rearrangement joins TRBV4-1 to TRBJ1-2; no clear D. Trimming removed 1 base at V and 4 bases at J, with 10 bases between. Looked up from germline, CDR1 is MGHRA and CDR2 is YSYEKL. The CDR3 is 14 amino acids.

This clone appeared once. The CDR3 loop is CATSREADVNYGYTF. The CDR3, as DNA: TGTGCCACCAGCAGAGAGGCGGATGTTAACTATGGCTACACCTTC. This chain uses TRBV15 with TRBJ1-2; D uncertain. Trimming stripped 0 bases from V and 1 base from J, with 9 bases between. CDR1 is LNHNV, CDR2 YYDKDF, per germline (reference sequence). There are 15 residues in the CDR3.

V is TRBV4-3 and J is TRBJ2-3; 8 bases agree with TRBD2. Per germline, CDR1 LGHNA and CDR2 YSLEER. V shed 4 bases, J shed 0 bases, and the junction held 6 bases outside the gene matches. This CDR3 spans 16 amino acids. CDR3: CASSPRGGFSTDTQYF. The CDR3 DNA reads TGCGCCAGCAGCCCACGGGGGGGCTTTAGCACAGATACGCAGTATTTT.

This clone occurred once. The V and J genes are TRBV9 and TRBJ1-1, with a tentative D call TRBD1 (6 bases). The CDR3 runs to 15 residues. Germline assignment: CDR1 SGDLS and CDR2 YYNGEE. V was shortened by 6 bases and J by 2 bases, with 17 bases between the two germline ends. The CDR3 bases are TGTGCCAGCACGGCGGGGGACACGCGAAACACTGAAGCTTTCTTT. It yields the protein CASTAGDTRNTEAFF.

V is TRBV4-1 and J is TRBJ2-3; D is ambiguous. This CDR3 has 15 residues. Trimming pared 4 bases from V and 8 bases from J, leaving 19 bases between. In germline, CDR1 is MGHRA, CDR2 YSYEKL. CDR3 residues: CASSPSTFASSTQYF. The CDR3 DNA is TGCGCCAGCAGCCCCTCCACCTTTGCCTCGAGTACGCAGTATTTT.

This chain joins TRBV5-1 and TRBJ2-2, with D possibly matching TRBD1 (6 bases). The CDR3 extends over 16 amino acids. V was shortened by 1 base and J by 1 base, with 11 bases between the two germline ends. CDR1 is SGHRS, CDR2 YFSETQ, per germline. CDR3 protein: CASSLSGAGNTGELFF. In DNA, the CDR3 is TGCGCCAGCAGCTTGTCAGGGGCGGGGAACACCGGGGAGCTGTTTTTT.

The CDR3 DNA reads as TGTGCCAGCAGCCACCTGAGCGGTGAGCAGTTCTTC. The encoded protein is CASSHLSGEQFF. This chain uses TRBV4-2 with TRBJ2-1; a weak D match, TRBD2 (5 bases). Per the germline V gene, CDR1 is LGHNA and CDR2 is YNFKEQ. Trimming cost V 3 bases and J 9 bases, with 9 bases left between them. This CDR3 spans 12 amino acids.

The rearrangement joins TRBV23-1 to TRBJ1-5; 7 nucleotides line up with TRBD1. TRBV23-1 has ORF status, its function being uncertain. The CDR3 has 20 amino acids. V dropped 2 bases and J dropped 0; count of bases not matched to a gene: 16. The CDR3 nucleotides read TGCGCCAGCAGTCAAGCTACTTACAGGGGTGGGCAACATAGCAATCAGCCCCAGCATTTT. It is translated as CASSQATYRGGQHSNQPQHF.

The gene calls are TRBV7-2 and TRBJ1-2, with D possibly matching TRBD1 (6 bases). Germline values: CDR1 SGHTA, CDR2 FQGNSA. Trimming pared 2 bases from V and 8 bases from J, leaving 15 bases between. This CDR3 spans 14 amino acids. CDR3 sequence reads: CASSLRDRRMGYTF. The CDR3 bases are TGTGCCAGCAGCTTACGAGACAGGCGAATGGGCTACACCTTC.

Concerning this clone: A read error may produce the germline difference seen at one junction end. This chain joins TRBV7-9 and TRBJ1-4; D unresolved. The V gene's germline CDR1 is SEHNR and CDR2 FQNEAQ (reference sequence). The CDR3 spans 14 residues. DNA of the CDR3: TGTTCCAGCAGCCCGAGTATCGGTAATGAAAAACTGTTTTTT. Translated, it gives CSSSPSIGNEKLFF.

This chain links TRBV4-2 with TRBJ2-2; TRBD1 matches 10 bases. Germline assignment: CDR1 LGHNA and CDR2 YNFKEQ. V was pared by 5 bases and J by 0 bases, with 6 bases of the junction left unmatched. The CDR3 spans 17 residues. The CDR3 protein is CASSFQGQGPNTGELFF. The CDR3 DNA reads TGTGCCAGCAGCTTTCAGGGACAGGGGCCGAACACCGGGGAGCTGTTTTTT.